This T cell receptor beta chain was identified in a study of T cell responses to AZD1222 COVID-19 vaccine. The CDR3 consists of 12 residues. Germline V gene lookup returns CDR1 SQVTM and CDR2 ANQGSEA. Study-wide points: Per reports, nearly half of all spike-specific TCRs target regions that are unmutated in variants. Samples come after the peak T cell response, not at day 14. The span of vaccine-associated CD4 TCRs extended across spike, with dominance at 160-218 and 743-854.

About this clone itself: Its antigen remains unidentified. The junction shows a germline mismatch at one end, possibly a read error.

Libraries were prepared by immunoSEQ multiplex PCR; TCRdb keeps only in-frame clonotypes and omits some of them. The repertoire consists of 65,000 to 75,000 clones, with around 82% occurring once and the leading ten covering approximately 47%. The sequencing used peripheral blood, collected 28 days after the second AZD1222 dose. The receptor was derived from an adult who received the AZD1222 COVID-19 vaccine. The chain joins TRBV29-1 to TRBJ2-3; 9 bases are a match to TRBD2. CDR3 DNA sequence: TGCAGCGTTGAATGGCGGGAGGGTCCCAATGATTTT. The encoded protein is CSVEWREGPNDF.